A selection of T cell receptor beta chains follows, all from one sample in a study of blood T cell repertoires in COVID-19. The table came from immunoSEQ multiplex PCR; TCRdb's copy has only in-frame clones and leaves some out. The top ten clones hold around 1.9% of a sample with approximately 98,000 clones, 65% to 80% of them seen once. Specimen: peripheral blood. These receptors were obtained from a woman aged 40 to 55 with acute or convalescent COVID-19. The CDR3 runs from the conserved cysteine through the conserved F or W. D genes are given only for firm matches. The size of a clone is reported for some rows only, either as once, few or many, or as a class for expanded clones.

D	size	J	V	DNA	CDR3
TRBD1	many	TRBJ1-5	TRBV6-6	TGTGCCAGCAGTCCCGGACAGGCCCAAGGGGGCAATCAGCCCCAGCATTTT	CASSPGQAQGGNQPQHF
-	-	TRBJ1-2	TRBV10-3	TGTGCCATCACCGGCACTTCGGTGGGAGGGAAGAGTGGCTACACCTTC	CAITGTSVGGKSGYTF
-	-	TRBJ2-3	TRBV30	TGTGCCCGTACAGGGCCGAGCACAGATACGCAGTATTTT	CARTGPSTDTQYF
-	-	TRBJ2-2	TRBV7-3	TGTGCCAGCAGCCGACTGATAGGTGTCCCCGGGGAGCTGTTTTTT	CASSRLIGVPGELFF
-	-	TRBJ1-1	TRBV3-1/TRBV3-2	TGTGCCAGCCTTCTAAAGTCGGCAGGGACTGAAGCTTTCTTT	CASLLKSAGTEAFF
-	-	TRBJ1-2	TRBV3-1/TRBV3-2	TGTGCCAGCAGCCAAGAGGCGGGCTATGGCTACACCTTC	CASSQEAGYGYTF
-	-	TRBJ1-6	TRBV5-5	TGTGCCAGCAGCTTGATGGACATGGGTAATTCACCCCTCCACTTT	CASSLMDMGNSPLHF
TRBD1	few	TRBJ1-2	TRBV7-2	TGTGCCAGCAGCGTAGACAGGGGAAGGAACTATGGCTACACCTTC	CASSVDRGRNYGYTF
TRBD1	few	TRBJ1-2	TRBV7-2	TGTGCCAGCAGCTCCCGGGACAGGGCCATTTATGGCTACACCTTC	CASSSRDRAIYGYTF
-	-	TRBJ1-2	TRBV5-1	TGCGCCAGCAGCTTGGCTCGCTCAGGTGGCTACACCTTC	CASSLARSGGYTF
-	-	TRBJ2-7	TRBV5-4	TGTGCCAGCAGCTTAGGGATTGGGGCAAGCTCCTACGAGCAGTACTTC	CASSLGIGASSYEQYF
TRBD1	-	TRBJ2-2	TRBV6-5	TGTGCCAGCGGTACAGGGGTGGCCGGGGAGCTGTTTTTT	CASGTGVAGELFF
TRBD2	-	TRBJ2-1	TRBV7-6	TGTGCCAGCAGCTTAGTCAGAGCGGGGGGGCGGAACAATGAGCAGTTCTTC	CASSLVRAGGRNNEQFF
TRBD1	-	TRBJ1-1	TRBV3-1/TRBV3-2	TGTGCCAGCAGCCCGGGACAGGGTGACACTGAAGCTTTCTTT	CASSPGQGDTEAFF
-	-	TRBJ2-1	TRBV9	TGTGCCAGCAGCGTTTCCCCTGCGGCGACCAACAATGAGCAGTTCTTC	CASSVSPAATNNEQFF
TRBD1	-	TRBJ1-3	TRBV5-1	TGCGCCAGCAGCCCACAGGGGTACACTGGAAACACCATATATTTT	CASSPQGYTGNTIYF
TRBD1	-	TRBJ2-1	TRBV23-1	TGCGCCAGCGGTGCCGAGGACAGGGGAATCAATGAGCAGTTCTTC	CASGAEDRGINEQFF
-	-	TRBJ1-6	TRBV30	TGTGCCTGGAGTCCTGGCAGTTATAATTCACCCCTCCACTTT	CAWSPGSYNSPLHF
TRBD2	once	TRBJ2-1	TRBV12-5	TGTGCTAGTGGTTTAGGACTAGCGGGATACAATGAGCAGTTCTTC	CASGLGLAGYNEQFF
TRBD1	-	TRBJ2-2	TRBV3-1/TRBV3-2	TGTGCCAGCAAAAGGGACAGGGGCACCGGGGAGCTGTTTTTT	CASKRDRGTGELFF
-	-	TRBJ2-5	TRBV5-4	TGTGCCAGCAGCTCCCCGTGGACTGAAGGTCGGGAGACCCAGTACTTC	CASSSPWTEGRETQYF
-	-	TRBJ2-3	TRBV6-5	TGTGCCAGCAGTTACTCCCTCGGGACAGATACGCAGTATTTT	CASSYSLGTDTQYF
-	-	TRBJ2-2	TRBV3-1/TRBV3-2	TGTGCCAGCAGCCTCATGAGTACCGGGGAGCTGTTTTTT	CASSLMSTGELFF
-	-	TRBJ1-5	TRBV7-2	TGTGCCAGCAGTCAAGACAGGAATCAGCCCCAGCATTTT	CASSQDRNQPQHF
TRBD1	-	TRBJ2-3	TRBV12-3/TRBV12-4	TGTGCCAGCAGCTCAGGGGGAAGAGATACGCAGTATTTT	CASSSGGRDTQYF
-	-	TRBJ2-6	TRBV12-3/TRBV12-4	TGTGCCAGCAGTCTCTCTGGGGCCAACGTCCTGACTTTC	CASSLSGANVLTF
-	many	TRBJ2-7	TRBV7-9	TGTGCCAGCAGCTTACCGGGGGCCTACGAGCAGTACTTC	CASSLPGAYEQYF
TRBD1	-	TRBJ2-3	TRBV5-1	TGCGCCAGCAGCTTGGGGACAGGGACAACGCAGTATTTT	CASSLGTGTTQYF
TRBD2	-	TRBJ2-3	TRBV2	TGTGCCAGCGATATAGCGGGGGCGGGTGATACGCAGTATTTT	CASDIAGAGDTQYF
TRBD1	few	TRBJ2-1	TRBV5-4	TGTGCCAGCAGCTTCGACAGGGGGGACGAAGATGAGCAGTTCTTC	CASSFDRGDEDEQFF
-	-	TRBJ1-1	TRBV6-5	TGTGCCAGCAGTTACGACGGGGGGGCGGGGAACACTGAAGCTTTCTTT	CASSYDGGAGNTEAFF
-	-	TRBJ2-1	TRBV3-1/TRBV3-2	TGTGCCAGCAGCCAAGGACTAGCCTACAATGAGCAGTTCTTC	CASSQGLAYNEQFF
TRBD2	-	TRBJ2-2	TRBV7-9	TGTGCCAGCAGCTCGGGTTCAGTTCTAGCGGGTAACACCGGGGAGCTGTTTTTT	CASSSGSVLAGNTGELFF
-	-	TRBJ1-1	TRBV27	TGTGCCAGCAGTATAGACAGCCTCCGGATGAACACTGAAGCTTTCTTT	CASSIDSLRMNTEAFF
TRBD1	few	TRBJ2-1	TRBV4-1	TGCGCCAGCAGCCCGGAGTACAGGGGTGATACCAATGAGCAGTTCTTC	CASSPEYRGDTNEQFF
-	few	TRBJ2-7	TRBV5-6	TGTGCCAGCAGCTTGGCGATGGGACAATCCTACGAGCAGTACTTC	CASSLAMGQSYEQYF
-	-	TRBJ1-5	TRBV9	TGTGCCAGCAGCATCGGGGGGACAAATCATCAGCCCCAGCATTTT	CASSIGGTNHQPQHF
-	-	TRBJ2-7	TRBV5-4	TGTGCCAGCAGCTCCGCAGGGGGGACGGGGGAGCAGTACTTC	CASSSAGGTGEQYF
TRBD2	-	TRBJ2-7	TRBV20-1	TGCAGTGCTAGTCCCCGGGGGGGCCTTCGGGAGCAGTACTTC	CSASPRGGLREQYF
-	few	TRBJ1-6	TRBV18	TGTGCCAGCTCACCATTACCTCCTCGGGCACCCCTCCACTTT	CASSPLPPRAPLHF
-	-	TRBJ1-5	TRBV24-1	TGTGCCACCAGTTCAGGGAACCAGCCCCAGCATTTT	CATSSGNQPQHF
TRBD1	-	TRBJ1-5	TRBV6-2/TRBV6-3	TGTGCCAGCAGTTACCATTCCACGACAGGGGGCTTTCCCAATCAGCCCCAGCATTTT	CASSYHSTTGGFPNQPQHF